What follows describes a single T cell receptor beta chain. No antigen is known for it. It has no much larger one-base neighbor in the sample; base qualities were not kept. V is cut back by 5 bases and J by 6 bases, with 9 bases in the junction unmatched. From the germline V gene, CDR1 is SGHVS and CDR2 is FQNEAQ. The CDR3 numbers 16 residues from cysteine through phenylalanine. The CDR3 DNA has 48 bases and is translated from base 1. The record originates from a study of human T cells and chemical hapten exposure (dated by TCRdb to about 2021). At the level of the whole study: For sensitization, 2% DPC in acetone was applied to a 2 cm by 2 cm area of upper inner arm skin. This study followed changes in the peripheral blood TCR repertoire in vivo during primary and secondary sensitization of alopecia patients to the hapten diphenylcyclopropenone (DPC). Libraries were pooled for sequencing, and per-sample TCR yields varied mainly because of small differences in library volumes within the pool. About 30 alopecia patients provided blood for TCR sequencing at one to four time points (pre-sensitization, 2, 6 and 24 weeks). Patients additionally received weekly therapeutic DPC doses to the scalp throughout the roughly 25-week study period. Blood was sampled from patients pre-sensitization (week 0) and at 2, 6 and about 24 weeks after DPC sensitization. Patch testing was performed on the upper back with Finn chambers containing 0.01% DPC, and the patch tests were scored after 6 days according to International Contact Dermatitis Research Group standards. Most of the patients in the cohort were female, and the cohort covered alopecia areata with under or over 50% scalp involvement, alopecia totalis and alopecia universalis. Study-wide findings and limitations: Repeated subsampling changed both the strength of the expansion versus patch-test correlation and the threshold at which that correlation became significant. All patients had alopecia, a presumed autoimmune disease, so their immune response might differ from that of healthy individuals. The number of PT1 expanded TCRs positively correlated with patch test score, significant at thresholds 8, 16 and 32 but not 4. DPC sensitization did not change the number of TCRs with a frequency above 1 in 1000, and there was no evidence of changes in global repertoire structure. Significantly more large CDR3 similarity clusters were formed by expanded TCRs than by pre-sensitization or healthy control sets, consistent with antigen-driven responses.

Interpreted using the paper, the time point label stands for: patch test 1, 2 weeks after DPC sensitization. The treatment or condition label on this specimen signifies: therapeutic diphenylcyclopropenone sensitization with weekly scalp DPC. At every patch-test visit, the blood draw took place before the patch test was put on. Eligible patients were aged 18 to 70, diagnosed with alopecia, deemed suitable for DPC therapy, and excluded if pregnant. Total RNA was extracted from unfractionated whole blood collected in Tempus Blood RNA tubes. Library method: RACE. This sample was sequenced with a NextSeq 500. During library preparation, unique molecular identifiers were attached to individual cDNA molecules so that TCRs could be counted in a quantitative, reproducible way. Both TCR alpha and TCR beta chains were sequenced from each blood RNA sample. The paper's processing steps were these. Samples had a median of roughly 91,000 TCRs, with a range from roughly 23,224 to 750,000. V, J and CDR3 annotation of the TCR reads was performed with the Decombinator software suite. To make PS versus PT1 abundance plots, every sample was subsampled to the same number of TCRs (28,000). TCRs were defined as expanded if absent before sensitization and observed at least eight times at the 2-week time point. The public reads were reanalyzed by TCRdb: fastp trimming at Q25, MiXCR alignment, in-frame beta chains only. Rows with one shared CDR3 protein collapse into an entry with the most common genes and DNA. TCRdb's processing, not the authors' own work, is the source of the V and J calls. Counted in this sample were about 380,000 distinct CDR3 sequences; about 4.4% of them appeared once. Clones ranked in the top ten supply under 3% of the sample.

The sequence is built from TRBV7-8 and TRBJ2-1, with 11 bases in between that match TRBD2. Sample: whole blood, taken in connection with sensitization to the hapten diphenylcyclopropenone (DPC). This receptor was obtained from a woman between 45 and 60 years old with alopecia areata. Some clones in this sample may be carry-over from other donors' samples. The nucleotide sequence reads TGTGCCAGCAGCCACCCTAGCGGGAGGAAACCCAATGAGCAGTTCTTC. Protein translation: CASSHPSGRKPNEQFF.